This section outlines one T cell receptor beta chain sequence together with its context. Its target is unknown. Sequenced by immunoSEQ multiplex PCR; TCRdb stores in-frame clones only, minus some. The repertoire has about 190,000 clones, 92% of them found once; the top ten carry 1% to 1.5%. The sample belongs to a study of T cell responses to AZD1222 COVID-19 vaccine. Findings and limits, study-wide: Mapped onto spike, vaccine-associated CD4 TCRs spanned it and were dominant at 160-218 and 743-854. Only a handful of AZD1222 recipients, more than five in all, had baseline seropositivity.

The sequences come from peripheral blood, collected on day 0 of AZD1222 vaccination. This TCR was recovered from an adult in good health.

This CDR3 reads CASSTWDRGYEQYF. The CDR3 coding sequence is TGTGCCAGTAGTACCTGGGACAGGGGCTACGAGCAGTACTTC. The chain uses TRBV19 and TRBJ2-7, with 10 bases matching TRBD1. The ends lost 4 bases at V and 3 bases at J; junction bases unmatched: 3. CDR3 length: 14 residues. Germline lookup yields CDR1 LNHDA and CDR2 SQIVND (reference sequence).